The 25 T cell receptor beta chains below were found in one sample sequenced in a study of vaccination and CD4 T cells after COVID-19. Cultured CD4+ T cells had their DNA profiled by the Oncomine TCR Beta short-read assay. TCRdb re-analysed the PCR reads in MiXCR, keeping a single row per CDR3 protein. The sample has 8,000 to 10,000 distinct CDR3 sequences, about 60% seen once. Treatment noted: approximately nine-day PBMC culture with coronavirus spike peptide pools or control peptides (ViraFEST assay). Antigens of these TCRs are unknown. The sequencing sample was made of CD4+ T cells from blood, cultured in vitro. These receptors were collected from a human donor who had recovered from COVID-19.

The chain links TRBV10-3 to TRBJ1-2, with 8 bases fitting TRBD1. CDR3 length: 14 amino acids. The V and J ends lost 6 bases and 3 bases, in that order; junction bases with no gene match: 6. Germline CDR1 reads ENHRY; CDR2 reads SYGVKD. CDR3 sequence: CAISRGHLDYGYTF. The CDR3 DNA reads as TGTGCCATCAGCAGGGGGCATTTAGACTATGGCTACACCTTC.

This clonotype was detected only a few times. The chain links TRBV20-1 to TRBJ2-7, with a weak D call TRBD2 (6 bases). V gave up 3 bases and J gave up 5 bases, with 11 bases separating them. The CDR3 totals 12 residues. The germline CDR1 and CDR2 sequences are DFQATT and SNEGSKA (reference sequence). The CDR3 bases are TGCAGTGCTAGCGGGAGAGTGAACGAGCAGTACTTC. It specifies CSASGRVNEQYF.

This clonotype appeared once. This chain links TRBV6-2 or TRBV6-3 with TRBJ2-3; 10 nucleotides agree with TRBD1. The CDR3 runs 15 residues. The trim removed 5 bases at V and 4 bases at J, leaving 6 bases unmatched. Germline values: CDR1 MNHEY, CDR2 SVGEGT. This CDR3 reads CASSRTGGRADTQYF. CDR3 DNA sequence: TGTGCCAGCAGTCGGACAGGGGGAAGGGCAGATACGCAGTATTTT.

CDR3 loop: CSARATSGGDTGELFF. The CDR3 DNA sequence: TGCAGTGCTAGAGCGACTAGCGGCGGGGACACCGGGGAGCTGTTTTTT. This chain connects TRBV20-1 to TRBJ2-2; the match to TRBD2 covers 9 bases. This CDR3 spans 16 amino acids. Unmatched junction bases numbered 6, after V lost 1 base and J lost 3 bases. Germline V gene sequence: CDR1 DFQATT, CDR2 SNEGSKA (reference sequence).

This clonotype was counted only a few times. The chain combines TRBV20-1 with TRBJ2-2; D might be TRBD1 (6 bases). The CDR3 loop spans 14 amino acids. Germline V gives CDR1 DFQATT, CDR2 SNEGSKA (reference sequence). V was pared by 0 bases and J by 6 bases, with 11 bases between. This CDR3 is CSARDYRASGELFF. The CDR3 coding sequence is TGCAGTGCTAGAGATTACAGGGCGTCCGGGGAGCTGTTTTTT.

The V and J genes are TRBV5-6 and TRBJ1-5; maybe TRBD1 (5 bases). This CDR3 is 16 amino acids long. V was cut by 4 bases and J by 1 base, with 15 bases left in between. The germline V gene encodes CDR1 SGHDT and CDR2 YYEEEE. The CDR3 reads CASSLMGDGSNQPQHF. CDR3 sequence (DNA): TGTGCCAGCAGCCTGATGGGGGATGGCAGCAATCAGCCCCAGCATTTT.

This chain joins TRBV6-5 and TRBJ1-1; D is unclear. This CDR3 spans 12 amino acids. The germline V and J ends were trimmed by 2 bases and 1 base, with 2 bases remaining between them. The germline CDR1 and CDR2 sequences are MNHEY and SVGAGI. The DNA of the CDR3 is TGTGCCAGCAGTTACAGGAACACTGAAGCTTTCTTT. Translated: CASSYRNTEAFF.

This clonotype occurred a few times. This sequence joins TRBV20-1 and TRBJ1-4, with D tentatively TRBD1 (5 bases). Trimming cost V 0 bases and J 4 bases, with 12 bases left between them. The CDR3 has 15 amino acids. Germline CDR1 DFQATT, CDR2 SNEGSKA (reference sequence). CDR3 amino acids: CSARDPGGGNEKLFF. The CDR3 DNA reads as TGCAGTGCTAGAGATCCCGGGGGGGGTAATGAAAAACTGTTTTTT.

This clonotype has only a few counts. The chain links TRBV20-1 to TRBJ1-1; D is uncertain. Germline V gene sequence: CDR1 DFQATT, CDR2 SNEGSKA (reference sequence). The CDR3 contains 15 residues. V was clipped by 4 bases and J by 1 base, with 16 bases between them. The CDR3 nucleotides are TGCAGTGCTACAGATTCAAGAGGCAGGAACACTGAAGCTTTCTTT. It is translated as CSATDSRGRNTEAFF.

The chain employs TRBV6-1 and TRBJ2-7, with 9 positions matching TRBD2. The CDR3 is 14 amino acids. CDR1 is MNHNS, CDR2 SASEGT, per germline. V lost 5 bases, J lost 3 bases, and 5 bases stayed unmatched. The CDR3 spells CASSKLAGVYEQYF. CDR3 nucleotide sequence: TGTGCCAGCAGTAAACTAGCGGGTGTCTACGAGCAGTACTTC.

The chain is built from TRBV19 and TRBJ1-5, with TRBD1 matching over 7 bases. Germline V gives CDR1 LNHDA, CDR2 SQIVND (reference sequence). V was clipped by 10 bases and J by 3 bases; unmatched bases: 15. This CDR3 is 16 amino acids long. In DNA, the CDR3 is TGTGCCACCAGGGGGAGCGGACCGGTTAACAATCAGCCCCAGCATTTT. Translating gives CATRGSGPVNNQPQHF.

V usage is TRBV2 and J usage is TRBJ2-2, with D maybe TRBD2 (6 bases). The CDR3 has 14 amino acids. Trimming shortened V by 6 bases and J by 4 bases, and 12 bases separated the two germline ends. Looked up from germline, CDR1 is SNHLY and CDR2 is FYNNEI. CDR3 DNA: TGTGCCAGCAGGGGGGGAGGTATCACCGGGGAGCTGTTTTTT. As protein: CASRGGGITGELFF. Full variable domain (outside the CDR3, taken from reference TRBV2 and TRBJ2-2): EPEVTQTPSHQVTQMGQEVILRCVPISNHLYFYWYRQILGQKVEFLVSFYNNEISEKSEIFDDQFSVERPDGSNFTLKIRSTKLEDSAMYFCASRGGGITGELFFGEGSRLTVL.

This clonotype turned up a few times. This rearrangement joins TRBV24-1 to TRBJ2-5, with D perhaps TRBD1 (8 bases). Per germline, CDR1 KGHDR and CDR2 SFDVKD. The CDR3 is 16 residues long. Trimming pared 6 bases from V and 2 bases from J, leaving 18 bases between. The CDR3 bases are TGTGCCACCAGTTTGGGAGGGGACAGGCTTCAAGAGACCCAGTACTTC. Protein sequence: CATSLGGDRLQETQYF.

This chain's CDR3 is CASSLQQGWNNEQFF. The CDR3 nucleotides read TGTGCCAGCAGCTTACAACAGGGGTGGAACAATGAGCAGTTCTTC. The chain has TRBV7-2 and TRBJ2-1; 7 bases align to TRBD1. Germline CDR1 is SGHTA and CDR2 is FQGNSA. J gave up 5 bases and V 2 bases, and 6 bases lay outside the gene matches. The CDR3 extends over 15 amino acids.

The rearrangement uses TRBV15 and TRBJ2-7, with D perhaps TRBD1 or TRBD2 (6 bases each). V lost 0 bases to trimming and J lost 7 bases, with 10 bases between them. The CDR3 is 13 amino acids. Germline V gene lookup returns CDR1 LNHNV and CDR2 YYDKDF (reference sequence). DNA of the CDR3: TGTGCCACCAGCAGAGATGGGGGGCTTGAGCAGTACTTC. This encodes CATSRDGGLEQYF.

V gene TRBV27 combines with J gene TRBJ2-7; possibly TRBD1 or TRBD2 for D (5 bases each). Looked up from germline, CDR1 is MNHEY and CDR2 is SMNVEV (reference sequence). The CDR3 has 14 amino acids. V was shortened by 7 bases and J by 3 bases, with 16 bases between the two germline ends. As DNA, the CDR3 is TGTGCCAGCAAGCCCTCGGGTGGGGGCTACGAGCAGTACTTC. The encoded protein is CASKPSGGGYEQYF.

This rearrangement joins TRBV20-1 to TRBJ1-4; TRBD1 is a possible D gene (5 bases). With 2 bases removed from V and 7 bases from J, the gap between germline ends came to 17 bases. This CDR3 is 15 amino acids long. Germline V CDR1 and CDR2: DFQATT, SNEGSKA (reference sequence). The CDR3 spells CSARNPLGPGEKLFF. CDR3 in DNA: TGCAGTGCTAGAAACCCGTTGGGGCCAGGTGAAAAACTGTTTTTT.

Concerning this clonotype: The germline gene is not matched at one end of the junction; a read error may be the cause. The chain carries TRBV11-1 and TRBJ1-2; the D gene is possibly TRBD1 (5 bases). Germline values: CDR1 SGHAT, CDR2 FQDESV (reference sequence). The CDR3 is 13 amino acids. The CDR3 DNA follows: TGCGCCAGCAGCCAGGGACCGACATATGGCTACACCTTC. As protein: CASSQGPTYGYTF.

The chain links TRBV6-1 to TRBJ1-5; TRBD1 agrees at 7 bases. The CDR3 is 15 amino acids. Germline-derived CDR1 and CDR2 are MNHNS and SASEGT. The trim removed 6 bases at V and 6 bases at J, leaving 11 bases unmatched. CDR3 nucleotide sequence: TGTGCCAGCAGCCTTTCAGGGGGGATCAGTCAGCCCCAGCATTTT. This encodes CASSLSGGISQPQHF.

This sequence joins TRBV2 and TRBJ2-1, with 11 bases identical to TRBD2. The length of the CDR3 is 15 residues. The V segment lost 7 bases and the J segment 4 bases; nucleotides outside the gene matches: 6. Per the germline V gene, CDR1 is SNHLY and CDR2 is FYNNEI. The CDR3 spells CASMRGLAAYNEQFF. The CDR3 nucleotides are TGTGCCAGCATGAGGGGACTAGCGGCGTACAATGAGCAGTTCTTC.

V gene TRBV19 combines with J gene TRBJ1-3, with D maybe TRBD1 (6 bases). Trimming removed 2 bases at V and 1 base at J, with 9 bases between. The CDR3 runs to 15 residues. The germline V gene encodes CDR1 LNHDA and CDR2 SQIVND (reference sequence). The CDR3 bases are TGTGCCAGTAGTATATACGGGACATCTGGAAACACCATATATTTT. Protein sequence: CASSIYGTSGNTIYF.

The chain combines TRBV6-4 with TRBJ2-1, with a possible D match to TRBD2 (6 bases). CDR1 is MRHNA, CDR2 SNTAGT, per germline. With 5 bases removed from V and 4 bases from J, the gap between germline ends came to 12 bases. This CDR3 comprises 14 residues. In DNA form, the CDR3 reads TGTGCCAGCAGTAGACTGGCGGGATACAATGAGCAGTTCTTC. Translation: CASSRLAGYNEQFF.

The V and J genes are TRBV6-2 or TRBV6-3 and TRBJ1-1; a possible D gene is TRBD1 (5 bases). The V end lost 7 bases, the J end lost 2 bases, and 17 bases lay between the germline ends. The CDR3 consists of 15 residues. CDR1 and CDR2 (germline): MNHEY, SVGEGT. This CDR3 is CASTRQTKINTEAFF. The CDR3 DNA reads TGTGCCAGCACACGACAGACCAAGATCAACACTGAAGCTTTCTTT.

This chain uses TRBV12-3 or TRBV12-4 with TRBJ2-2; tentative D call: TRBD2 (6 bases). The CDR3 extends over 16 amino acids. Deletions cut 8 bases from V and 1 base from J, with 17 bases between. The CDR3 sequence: CASGWDFTLNTGELFF. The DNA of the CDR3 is TGTGCCAGCGGCTGGGACTTCACTCTGAACACCGGGGAGCTGTTTTTT.

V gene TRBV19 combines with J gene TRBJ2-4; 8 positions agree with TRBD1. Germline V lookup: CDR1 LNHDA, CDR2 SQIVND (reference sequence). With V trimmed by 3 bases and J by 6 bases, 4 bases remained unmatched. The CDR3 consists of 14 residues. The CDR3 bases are TGTGCCAGTAGTATCCGACAGGGGTTAAACATTCAGTACTTC. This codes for CASSIRQGLNIQYF.